Below are 24 T cell receptor beta chains sequenced from a single sample in a study of blood T cell repertoires in COVID-19. Produced via immunoSEQ multiplex PCR; TCRdb's table is partial and in-frame only. This table holds about 73,000 clones, 65% to 90% found once. Source material: peripheral blood. The receptor set was obtained from a woman in her fifties or sixties with acute or convalescent COVID-19.

V is TRBV7-2 and J is TRBJ1-3; D is unclear. The germline gives CDR1 SGHTA, CDR2 FQGNSA. CDR3 length: 16 residues. The V gene lost 3 bases and the J gene lost 0 bases, with 12 bases spanning the gap. This CDR3 is CASSLTGGVSGNTIYF. Written as DNA, the CDR3 is TGTGCCAGCAGCTTGACTGGCGGTGTCTCTGGAAACACCATATATTTT.

This clone was detected once. The chain employs TRBV10-1 and TRBJ1-1; 8 positions match TRBD1. V shed 6 bases, J shed 4 bases, and the junction held 4 bases outside the gene matches. Germline V lookup: CDR1 WNHNN, CDR2 SYGVQD (reference sequence). The CDR3 is 13 residues long. The CDR3 DNA reads TGCGCCAGCAGCAGGGGGCTCGGCACTGAAGCTTTCTTT. It is translated as CASSRGLGTEAFF.

This chain connects TRBV2 to TRBJ1-1; D is possibly TRBD1 (6 bases). Germline V gene sequence: CDR1 SNHLY, CDR2 FYNNEI. V was pared by 4 bases and J by 0 bases, with 9 bases between. CDR3 length equals 14 residues. The CDR3 reads CASSVGQLNTEAFF. The CDR3 DNA follows: TGTGCCAGCAGTGTTGGACAGTTGAACACTGAAGCTTTCTTT.

This sequence joins TRBV14 and TRBJ1-1; 10 bases fit TRBD1. Germline V lookup: CDR1 SGHDN, CDR2 FVKESK. The length of the CDR3 is 15 residues. The ends lost 4 bases at V and 4 bases at J; junction bases unmatched: 6. The CDR3 region has the DNA TGTGCCAGCAGCCTAGACAGGGGGCGCGGCACTGAAGCTTTCTTT. It yields the protein CASSLDRGRGTEAFF.

CDR3 nucleotide sequence: TGTGCCAGCAGCCCGGGACAGGGGACCTCCGAGCAGTACTTC. It specifies CASSPGQGTSEQYF. The V gene is TRBV6-5, the J gene TRBJ2-7; 10 nucleotides align to TRBD1. This CDR3 contains 14 residues. The V gene's germline CDR1 is MNHEY and CDR2 SVGAGI. Trimming removed 6 bases from V and 6 bases from J; junction bases left unmatched: 8.

There are a few counts of this clone. The gene calls are TRBV30 and TRBJ1-6; 7 bases match TRBD1. V was pared by 3 bases and J by 4 bases, with 6 bases of the junction left unmatched. Germline assignment: CDR1 GTSNPN and CDR2 SVGIG (reference sequence). There are 15 residues in the CDR3. The CDR3 sequence: CAWRTGSVYNSPLHF. CDR3 nucleotides: TGTGCCTGGAGGACAGGGTCGGTTTATAATTCACCCCTCCACTTT. The whole variable domain, remainder taken from reference TRBV30 and TRBJ1-6, is SQTIHQWPATLVQPVGSPLSLECTVEGTSNPNLYWYRQAAGRGLQLLFYSVGIGQISSEVPQNLSASRPQDRQFILSSKKLLLSDSGFYLCAWRTGSVYNSPLHFGNGTRLTVT.

The V and J genes are TRBV3-1 (or the pseudogene TRBV3-2) and TRBJ2-3; TRBD1 matches 10 bases. Germline V gene data show CDR1 as LGHDT and CDR2 as YNNKEL (reference sequence). The V gene end was trimmed by 10 bases and the J gene end by 3 bases; junction bases not matched to a gene: 13. The CDR3 runs to 16 residues. CDR3 nucleotide sequence: TGTGCCACCGAGGTAGTTTCGGGACAGGGGACAGATACGCAGTATTTT. It codes for CATEVVSGQGTDTQYF.

This chain connects TRBV27 to TRBJ1-1; D is uncertain. V was cut by 6 bases and J by 10 bases, with 21 bases left in between. The germline V gene encodes CDR1 MNHEY and CDR2 SMNVEV (reference sequence). The CDR3 totals 14 residues. DNA for the CDR3: TGTGCCAGCAGCACTCTTGAGGGTCGGGTGGGAGCTTTCTTT. Translation gives CASSTLEGRVGAFF.

This chain links TRBV18 with TRBJ1-5; D might be TRBD1 (5 bases). Germline CDR1 is KGHSH and CDR2 is LQKENI. The V gene lost 2 bases and the J gene lost 2 bases, with 10 bases spanning the gap. CDR3 length: 15 amino acids. CDR3 amino acids: CASSPGAGGNQPQHF. Written as DNA, the CDR3 is TGTGCCAGCTCACCAGGGGCGGGAGGCAATCAGCCCCAGCATTTT.

The rearrangement uses TRBV4-1 and TRBJ1-1, with D maybe TRBD1 (5 bases). Trimming pared 2 bases from V and 0 bases from J, leaving 10 bases between. CDR1 MGHRA and CDR2 YSYEKL come from the germline V gene. This CDR3 is built from 15 residues. CDR3 loop: CASSQLQEMNTEAFF. The DNA of the CDR3 is TGCGCCAGCAGCCAATTACAGGAGATGAACACTGAAGCTTTCTTT.

The chain has TRBV27 and TRBJ1-4; D is uncertain. CDR1 is MNHEY, CDR2 SMNVEV, per germline (reference sequence). The CDR3 is 15 residues long. Trimming removed 2 bases from V and 0 bases from J, with 7 bases in between. The CDR3 sequence: CASSLGSPTNEKLFF. In DNA, the CDR3 is TGTGCCAGCAGTTTAGGCAGTCCAACTAATGAAAAACTGTTTTTT. Full variable domain (remainder filled in from reference TRBV27 and TRBJ1-4): EAQVTQNPRYLITVTGKKLTVTCSQNMNHEYMSWYRQDPGLGLRQIYYSMNVEVTDKGDVPEGYKVSRKEKRNFPLILESPSPNQTSLYFCASSLGSPTNEKLFFGSGTQLSVL.

Only a few counts were recorded for this clone. The gene calls are TRBV23-1 and TRBJ2-7; a weak D match, TRBD2 (6 bases). TRBV23-1 is assigned to the ORF class and has an uncertain function. Trimming shortened V by 0 bases and J by 3 bases, and 9 bases separated the two germline ends. The CDR3 contains 14 residues. CDR3 nucleotides: TGCGCCAGCAGTCAATCGACGACTAGCTACGAGCAGTACTTC. As protein: CASSQSTTSYEQYF.

CDR3 sequence: CASTGNQPQHF. CDR3 DNA: TGTGCCAGCACGGGCAATCAGCCCCAGCATTTT. The chain has TRBV6-4 and TRBJ1-5, with D unresolved. The germline CDR1 and CDR2 sequences are MRHNA and SNTAGT. The ends were cut back, 7 bases at V and 2 bases at J, with 3 bases in the middle. The CDR3 covers 11 residues.

This clone was picked up one time. This sequence joins TRBV30 and TRBJ2-3; TRBD1 matches 7 bases. The CDR3 is 14 amino acids. Germline CDR1 is GTSNPN and CDR2 is SVGIG (reference sequence). J gave up 4 bases and V 3 bases, and 7 bases lay outside the gene matches. The DNA of the CDR3 is TGTGCCTGGAGGACAGGGTATACGCCAGATACGCAGTATTTT. Amino acids: CAWRTGYTPDTQYF.

CDR3 in amino acids: CASSQASGQPQHF. CDR3 nucleotide sequence: TGCGCCAGCAGCCAAGCCTCGGGTCAGCCCCAGCATTTT. V usage is TRBV4-1 and J usage is TRBJ1-5; D is unclear. The germline V gene encodes CDR1 MGHRA and CDR2 YSYEKL. Deletions cut 1 base from V and 6 bases from J, with 7 bases between. The CDR3 is made up of 13 amino acids.

The V gene is TRBV30, the J gene TRBJ1-2; TRBD1 might be the D (5 bases). This CDR3 has 13 residues. Trimming pared 0 bases from V and 4 bases from J, leaving 9 bases between. Germline CDR1 and CDR2: GTSNPN and SVGIG (reference sequence). The CDR3 DNA sequence: TGTGCCTGGAGTGTTGGGGGAGGCTATGGCTACACCTTC. It yields the protein CAWSVGGGYGYTF.

This clone was recorded once. V and J are TRBV30 and TRBJ1-5, with a weak D call TRBD1 (6 bases). Germline V gene lookup returns CDR1 GTSNPN and CDR2 SVGIG (reference sequence). The ends were cut back, 2 bases at V and 6 bases at J, with 11 bases in the middle. The CDR3 has 13 amino acids. The CDR3 DNA reads TGTGCCTGGAGTACAACACAGGGTCAGCCCCAGCATTTT. As protein: CAWSTTQGQPQHF.

This chain joins TRBV11-2 and TRBJ2-7; a possible D gene is TRBD1 (5 bases). The germline V gene encodes CDR1 SGHAT and CDR2 FQNNGV. The CDR3 extends over 13 amino acids. Trimming removed 5 bases at V and 3 bases at J, with 11 bases between. The CDR3 protein is CASSRGSRYEQYF. For the CDR3, the DNA is TGTGCCAGCAGCAGGGGATCTCGCTACGAGCAGTACTTC.

This sequence joins TRBV19 and TRBJ2-3; possibly TRBD2 for D (7 bases). This CDR3 is built from 16 residues. The ends were cut back, 2 bases at V and 4 bases at J, with 16 bases in the middle. The germline gives CDR1 LNHDA, CDR2 SQIVND (reference sequence). The CDR3 DNA follows: TGTGCCAGTAGTATACTGAAGGGGGGGCCCGCAGATACGCAGTATTTT. It yields the protein CASSILKGGPADTQYF. Filled out from reference TRBV19 and TRBJ2-3, the complete variable domain reads DGGITQSPKYLFRKEGQNVTLSCEQNLNHDAMYWYRQDPGQGLRLIYYSQIVNDFQKGDIAEGYSVSREKKESFPLTVTSAQKNPTAFYLCASSILKGGPADTQYFGPGTRLTVL.

This clone was seen just once. This chain joins TRBV7-7 and TRBJ2-3; the match to TRBD2 covers 9 bases. The germline CDR1 and CDR2 sequences are SSHAT and FNYEAQ (reference sequence). Unmatched junction bases numbered 8, after V lost 5 bases and J lost 2 bases. This CDR3 spans 16 amino acids. In nucleotides, the CDR3 is TGTGCCAGCAGCCCCGGACTAGCGAGGCTCACAGATACGCAGTATTTT. This translates into CASSPGLARLTDTQYF.

This rearrangement joins TRBV6-2 or TRBV6-3 to TRBJ2-3; D possibly corresponds to TRBD1 (6 bases). V lost 0 bases and J lost 4, with 14 bases in between. The CDR3 has 16 residues. CDR1 and CDR2 (germline): MNHEY, SVGEGT. The CDR3 region is CASSYSGRGRSDTQYF. The CDR3 DNA follows: TGTGCCAGCAGTTACTCGGGCAGGGGCCGGTCAGATACGCAGTATTTT.

This clone was counted between two and nine times. The chain combines TRBV19 with TRBJ1-5; 9 bases agree with TRBD1. The CDR3 has 15 residues. Germline CDR1 is LNHDA and CDR2 is SQIVND (reference sequence). V trimming: 5 bases; J trimming: 7 bases; junction bases outside the gene matches: 9. CDR3 in amino acids: CASSLTGTGNQPQHF. The CDR3 nucleotides read TGTGCCAGTAGTTTAACCGGGACAGGGAACCAGCCCCAGCATTTT.

This clone showed up just a few times. The gene calls are TRBV7-9 and TRBJ1-2, with 8 bases lining up with TRBD1. The CDR3 is 14 residues long. Germline-derived CDR1 and CDR2 are SEHNR and FQNEAQ (reference sequence). After removal of 0 bases from V and 8 bases from J, the junction contained 5 bases not matched to a gene. The CDR3 spells CASSLAQGARGYTF. The CDR3 DNA follows: TGTGCCAGCAGCTTAGCCCAGGGGGCGAGAGGCTACACCTTC.

The V gene is TRBV4-1, the J gene TRBJ2-7; weak D call: TRBD2 (6 bases). CDR3 length: 16 residues. Germline CDR1 MGHRA, CDR2 YSYEKL. V was shortened by 4 bases and J by 0 bases, with 16 bases between the two germline ends. The chain's CDR3 is CASSPGGVTSSYEQYF. CDR3 DNA: TGCGCCAGCAGCCCCGGGGGTGTGACCAGCTCCTACGAGCAGTACTTC.